This TCR beta chain was documented in a study of cytomegalovirus exposure and HLA in healthy donors. Points from the study as a whole: The study put 150 or so TCR beta chains on its list as cytomegalovirus-associated. It was reported that the classifier diagnosed cytomegalovirus status with high specificity and sensitivity in both the original and validation cohorts.

Comment on this clone: Antigen unknown.

60 Vbeta and 13 Jbeta primers were used in PCR. TCRdb keeps only in-frame clones here, not all; method: immunoSEQ multiplex PCR. This table holds about 150,000 clones, 60% to 85% found once. Whereas donors were nominally healthy upon sampling, unrecorded immune exposures were probable. This CDR3 comprises 14 residues. With 5 bases clipped from V and 11 bases from J, the junction kept 7 bases outside the gene matches. Germline CDR1 reads SGHTA; CDR2 reads FQGNSA. What was sequenced was PBMCs. The genes are TRBV7-2 and TRBJ2-5, with 14 nucleotides matching TRBD2. This TCR was sampled from a man between 25 and 39 years old in good health and CMV-seronegative. In DNA form, the CDR3 reads TGTGCCAGCAGCACGACTAGCGGGGGGGGGAGGCAGTACTTC. Amino acids: CASSTTSGGGRQYF.